The 30 T cell receptor beta chains in this list originate from one sample, sequenced in a study of long-term antiretroviral therapy in people with HIV. Assay version v3.0 of immunoSEQ was used, and it was run at survey level. Profiling relied on immunoSEQ multiplex PCR, and the TCRdb table lists in-frame clones only, not all of them. This sample has over 35,000 clones; approximately 79% occur once, and the top ten carry approximately 5.3%. Here the sequenced sample was unsorted PBMCs, taken 1.5 years after starting antiretroviral therapy. Receptors were obtained from a man younger than 35 with HIV.

The V call is TRBV19, the J call TRBJ2-7; tentative D call: TRBD1 (6 bases). This CDR3 is built from 12 residues. The germline V and J ends were trimmed by 8 bases and 6 bases, with 14 bases remaining between them. Looked up from germline, CDR1 is LNHDA and CDR2 is SQIVND (reference sequence). The CDR3 DNA follows: TGTGCCAGTCTGAGGACAGCCCCCGAGCAGTACTTC. It yields the protein CASLRTAPEQYF.

The rearrangement joins TRBV7-9 to TRBJ2-3, with TRBD1 matching over 9 bases. V lost 4 bases to trimming and J lost 1 base; unmatched junction nucleotides: 6. Germline loops: CDR1 SEHNR, CDR2 FQNEAQ (reference sequence). This CDR3 contains 16 residues. The CDR3 bases are TGTGCCAGCAGCTCCACAGGGGGCGTTGGCACAGATACGCAGTATTTT. It specifies CASSSTGGVGTDTQYF.

This chain uses TRBV29-1 with TRBJ1-5; 8 bases agree with TRBD1. The germline gives CDR1 SQVTM, CDR2 ANQGSEA. The CDR3 is 13 residues long. V trimming: 3 bases; J trimming: 4 bases; junction bases outside the gene matches: 2. The CDR3 DNA reads as TGCAGCGTTGAGGGGACAGGTAATCAGCCCCAGCATTTT. The encoded protein is CSVEGTGNQPQHF. The variable domain in full, completed from reference TRBV29-1 and TRBJ1-5, reads SAVISQKPSRDICQRGTSLTIQCQVDSQVTMMFWYRQQPGQSLTLIATANQGSEATYESGFVIDKFPISRPNLTFSTLTVSNMSPEDSSIYLCSVEGTGNQPQHFGDGTRLSIL.

The J gene is TRBJ2-2, the V gene TRBV9; TRBD2 might be the D (6 bases). V shed 0 bases and J shed 4 bases, with 7 bases lying between them. Looked up from germline, CDR1 is SGDLS and CDR2 is YYNGEE. The CDR3 is made up of 14 amino acids. DNA for the CDR3: TGTGCCAGCAGCGTAGCGGGAGCCACCGGGGAGCTGTTTTTT. Its translation: CASSVAGATGELFF.

This chain's CDR3 is CASSLEGHETYTF. CDR3 sequence (DNA): TGCGCCAGCAGCTTGGAGGGACACGAAACTTACACCTTC. The chain recombines TRBV5-1 with TRBJ1-2, with D possibly being TRBD1 (6 bases). The CDR3 consists of 13 residues. The V end was cut by 0 bases, the J end by 11 bases, with 14 bases between. Germline V lookup: CDR1 SGHRS, CDR2 YFSETQ.

This clone was observed a few times. The V gene is TRBV5-1, the J gene TRBJ1-3; 9 nucleotides line up with TRBD1. CDR1 is SGHRS and CDR2 is YFSETQ in the germline V gene. The CDR3 loop spans 14 amino acids. V dropped 4 bases and J dropped 4; count of bases not matched to a gene: 3. The DNA of the CDR3 is TGCGCCAGCAGCGACGGACAGGGGGGAAACACCATATATTTT. Protein sequence: CASSDGQGGNTIYF.

The chain carries TRBV7-9 and TRBJ2-1, with a weak D call TRBD2 (6 bases). The CDR3 contains 13 residues. Looked up from germline, CDR1 is SEHNR and CDR2 is FQNEAQ (reference sequence). With 1 base removed from V and 15 bases from J, the gap between germline ends came to 16 bases. CDR3 DNA: TGTGCCAGCAGCTTAGATTGGAGGGCCGTTGCGTTCTTC. The encoded protein is CASSLDWRAVAFF.

The chain uses TRBV6-1 and TRBJ2-3, with D unresolved. Germline V gives CDR1 MNHNS, CDR2 SASEGT. V was cut by 0 bases and J by 0 bases, with 16 bases left in between. CDR3 size: 18 residues. In DNA, the CDR3 is TGTGCCAGCAGTGAAGCGCTTCTAATTAGTCTTAGCACAGATACGCAGTATTTT. Its protein is CASSEALLISLSTDTQYF.

The V gene is TRBV7-7, the J gene TRBJ2-5; TRBD2 matches at 12 bases. This CDR3 spans 15 amino acids. Germline CDR1 is SSHAT and CDR2 is FNYEAQ (reference sequence). Trimming removed 3 bases from V and 2 bases from J; junction bases left unmatched: 1. This CDR3 is CASSLLAGGQETQYF. CDR3 nucleotides: TGTGCCAGCAGCTTGCTAGCGGGAGGGCAAGAGACCCAGTACTTC.

The chain carries TRBV27 and TRBJ2-2; weak D call: TRBD2 (6 bases). The length of the CDR3 is 12 residues. Trimming took 6 bases from V and 7 from J, leaving 9 bases between them. Germline assignment: CDR1 MNHEY and CDR2 SMNVEV (reference sequence). The CDR3, as DNA: TGTGCCAGCAGCACGGAGGGCGGGGAGCTGTTTTTT. Translating gives CASSTEGGELFF.

This chain connects TRBV7-9 to TRBJ1-1; D is unclear. This CDR3 has 10 residues. V was cut by 8 bases and J by 8 bases, with 9 bases left in between. Germline values: CDR1 SEHNR, CDR2 FQNEAQ (reference sequence). In DNA, the CDR3 is TGTGCCAGCCGAAGAGGCGAAGCTTTCTTT. Protein product: CASRRGEAFF.

The chain links TRBV27 to TRBJ1-5; TRBD1 is a possible D gene (5 bases). This CDR3 has 18 amino acids. Germline CDR1 MNHEY, CDR2 SMNVEV (reference sequence). The germline V and J ends were trimmed by 6 bases and 1 base, with 22 bases remaining between them. The CDR3: CASSPKAGRSRSNQPQHF. In DNA, the CDR3 is TGTGCCAGCAGCCCAAAGGCAGGGAGATCACGAAGCAATCAGCCCCAGCATTTT.

This clone has only one observation. The genes are TRBV27 and TRBJ2-7, with a weak D call TRBD1 (5 bases). The V gene's germline CDR1 is MNHEY and CDR2 SMNVEV (reference sequence). The CDR3 spans 12 residues. The V and J ends lost 5 bases and 5 bases respectively, with 10 bases between them. Here the CDR3 reads CASSPRADEQYF. CDR3 nucleotides: TGTGCCAGCAGTCCCAGGGCCGACGAGCAGTACTTC.

This clone appeared a single time. This chain links TRBV6-5 with TRBJ1-4; D unclear. V gave up 2 bases and J gave up 0 bases, with 10 bases separating them. CDR1 is MNHEY, CDR2 SVGAGI, per germline. This CDR3 spans 16 amino acids. CDR3 sequence: CASSYDWVSTNEKLFF. CDR3 in DNA: TGTGCCAGCAGTTACGACTGGGTTTCAACTAATGAAAAACTGTTTTTT.

CDR3 amino acids: CASSEPRGYTF. The CDR3 bases are TGTGCCAGCAGTGAACCGAGGGGCTACACCTTC. The rearrangement uses TRBV2 and TRBJ1-2; D is undetermined. This CDR3 has 11 residues. Germline CDR1 and CDR2: SNHLY and FYNNEI. Trimming stripped 2 bases from V and 8 bases from J, with 6 bases between.

The chain carries TRBV29-1 and TRBJ1-2, with 10 bases fitting TRBD1. V dropped 6 bases and J dropped 5; count of bases not matched to a gene: 15. The CDR3 consists of 16 residues. CDR1 and CDR2 (germline): SQVTM, ANQGSEA. CDR3 coding DNA: TGCAGCGTCGCATCCGGGACAGGGGCACGACTTTATGGCTACACCTTC. Its translation is CSVASGTGARLYGYTF.

CDR3 nucleotides: TGCGCCAGCAGCCGCCGTAGTGGCGGAATGGCCGGGGAGCTGTTTTTT. Amino acid sequence: CASSRRSGGMAGELFF. V is TRBV4-3 and J is TRBJ2-2; D gene ambiguous. The CDR3 extends over 16 amino acids. V lost 4 bases to trimming and J lost 6 bases, with 18 bases between them. Germline loops: CDR1 LGHNA, CDR2 YSLEER.

The rearrangement joins TRBV5-1 to TRBJ2-7; no clear D gene. The germline gives CDR1 SGHRS, CDR2 YFSETQ. V was shortened by 2 bases and J by 6 bases, with 15 bases between the two germline ends. The CDR3 is 14 amino acids. The CDR3 region is CASSFRLESPEQYF. CDR3 DNA: TGCGCCAGCAGCTTTCGACTGGAATCCCCCGAGCAGTACTTC.

The chain joins TRBV7-9 to TRBJ1-1; no clear D. Germline V gene sequence: CDR1 SEHNR, CDR2 FQNEAQ (reference sequence). Trimming pared 2 bases from V and 6 bases from J, leaving 7 bases between. This CDR3 has 12 amino acids. CDR3 region: CASSLNAAEAFF. In DNA, the CDR3 is TGTGCCAGCAGCTTAAATGCGGCTGAAGCTTTCTTT.

This clone has only a few counts. The rearrangement joins TRBV18 to TRBJ2-7; D possibly corresponds to TRBD2 (6 bases). Germline lookup yields CDR1 KGHSH and CDR2 LQKENI. The CDR3 consists of 14 residues. Trimming took 5 bases from V and 5 from J, leaving 16 bases between them. The CDR3 DNA reads as TGTGCCAGCTCAGTAGTCGGGACTTTGAACGAGCAGTACTTC. This codes for CASSVVGTLNEQYF.

This chain connects TRBV5-1 to TRBJ2-1; a possible D gene is TRBD2 (5 bases). The CDR3 is 13 residues long. Germline V CDR1 and CDR2: SGHRS, YFSETQ. Trimming removed 1 base from V and 9 bases from J, with 11 bases in between. In DNA, the CDR3 is TGCGCCAGCAGCTTGTTAGGAGGCACTGAGCAGTTCTTC. Translating it yields CASSLLGGTEQFF.

This rearrangement joins TRBV9 to TRBJ2-7; 9 bases line up with TRBD1. V lost 4 bases and J lost 9; bases outside the gene matches: 17. The germline CDR1 and CDR2 sequences are SGDLS and YYNGEE. The CDR3 consists of 16 residues. The CDR3 region has the DNA TGTGCCAGCAGCCTGGGACAGGGATTATCGGATGGCGGGCAGTACTTC. Amino acid sequence: CASSLGQGLSDGGQYF.

The genes are TRBV4-2 and TRBJ1-4; D remains unclear. CDR3 length equals 17 residues. The germline V gene encodes CDR1 LGHNA and CDR2 YNFKEQ. Trimming shortened V by 1 base and J by 6 bases, and 18 bases separated the two germline ends. CDR3 sequence (DNA): TGTGCCAGCAGCCAAGGTTGGTCCGGACCTGGGGATGAAAAACTGTTTTTT. Amino acids: CASSQGWSGPGDEKLFF.

The J gene is TRBJ1-4, the V gene TRBV6-5, with 7 positions matching TRBD1. The CDR3 has 14 residues. After removal of 5 bases from V and 8 bases from J, the junction contained 8 bases not matched to a gene. In germline, CDR1 is MNHEY, CDR2 SVGAGI. The DNA for the CDR3 is TGTGCCAGCAGTACGCGACAGGGATCCGAAAAACTGTTTTTT. It encodes CASSTRQGSEKLFF.

This rearrangement joins TRBV27 to TRBJ2-7; 8 bases are a match to TRBD1. Germline V gives CDR1 MNHEY, CDR2 SMNVEV (reference sequence). This CDR3 spans 15 amino acids. V was clipped by 6 bases and J by 3 bases; unmatched bases: 10. CDR3 bases: TGTGCCAGCAGAGCACAGGGGGTAGCGGACTACGAGCAGTACTTC. This gives the protein CASRAQGVADYEQYF.

The rearrangement joins TRBV2 to TRBJ2-1, with D possibly matching TRBD2 (5 bases). Trimming took 0 bases from V and 5 from J, leaving 17 bases between them. Germline V gene data show CDR1 as SNHLY and CDR2 as FYNNEI. The CDR3 covers 17 residues. The DNA for the CDR3 is TGTGCCAGCAGTGAAGCGGTACGGGGAGCTGGAAACAATGAGCAGTTCTTC. Its protein product is CASSEAVRGAGNNEQFF. Full variable domain (rest looked up from reference TRBV2 and TRBJ2-1): EPEVTQTPSHQVTQMGQEVILRCVPISNHLYFYWYRQILGQKVEFLVSFYNNEISEKSEIFDDQFSVERPDGSNFTLKIRSTKLEDSAMYFCASSEAVRGAGNNEQFFGPGTRLTVL.

This chain connects TRBV21-1 to TRBJ2-1. TRBV21-1 is assigned pseudogene status. The CDR3 spans 15 residues. The CDR3 spells CASSKEAQCYNEQFF. The CDR3 region has the DNA TGTGCCAGCAGCAAAGAAGCCCAGTGCTACAATGAGCAGTTCTTC.

This clone was recorded only once. The chain recombines TRBV28 with TRBJ2-1, with no clear D. CDR3 length equals 15 residues. CDR1 and CDR2 from the germline V gene are MDHEN and SYDVKM. V lost 1 base to trimming and J lost 4 bases, with 11 bases between them. The CDR3 bases are TGTGCCAGCAGTTTATCCCCCTCTCAATACAATGAGCAGTTCTTC. Translating gives CASSLSPSQYNEQFF.

This clone has only a few counts. The junction shows a germline mismatch at one end, possibly a read error. The chain has TRBV10-3 and TRBJ1-1; D gene uncertain. The CDR3 covers 13 residues. Per the germline V gene, CDR1 is ENHRY and CDR2 is SYGVKD. CDR3 coding DNA: TGCAAAAAGAGGGCCGGGTGGAACACTGAAGCTTTCTTT. The encoded protein is CKKRAGWNTEAFF.

This clone was counted a single time. The chain is built from TRBV9 and TRBJ2-3, with D perhaps given as TRBD1 or TRBD2 (5 bases each). V was clipped by 6 bases and J by 4 bases, with 33 bases between them. The germline CDR1 and CDR2 sequences are SGDLS and YYNGEE. The CDR3 has 20 residues. The CDR3 nucleotides are TGTGCCAGCATCCAGCAAGAGGGGCGGTACACGACCTTGTTAGCAGATACGCAGTATTTT. Its protein product is CASIQQEGRYTTLLADTQYF.